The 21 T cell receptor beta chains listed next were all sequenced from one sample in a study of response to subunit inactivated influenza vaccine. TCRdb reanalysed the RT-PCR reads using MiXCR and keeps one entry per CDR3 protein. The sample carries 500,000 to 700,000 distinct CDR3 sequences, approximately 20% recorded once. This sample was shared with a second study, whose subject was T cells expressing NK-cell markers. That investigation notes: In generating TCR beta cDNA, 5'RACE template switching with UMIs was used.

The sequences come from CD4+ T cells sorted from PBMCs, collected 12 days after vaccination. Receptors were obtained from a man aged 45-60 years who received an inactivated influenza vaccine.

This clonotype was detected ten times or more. The CDR3 DNA sequence: TGCGCCAGCCGACAGGAAAGCTACGAGCAGTACTTC. As protein: CASRQESYEQYF. The gene calls are TRBV5-1 and TRBJ2-7, with D perhaps matching TRBD1 (6 bases). The CDR3 sequence is 12 residues long. The germline V gene has CDR1 SGHRS and CDR2 YFSETQ. The germline V and J ends were trimmed by 7 bases and 3 bases, with 11 bases remaining between them.

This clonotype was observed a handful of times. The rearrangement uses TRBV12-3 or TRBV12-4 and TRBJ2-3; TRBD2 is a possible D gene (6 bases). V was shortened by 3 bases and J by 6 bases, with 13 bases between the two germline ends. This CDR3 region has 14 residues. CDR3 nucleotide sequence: TGTGCCAGCAGTTTCCAAGGGGCGGGGGATACGCAGTATTTT. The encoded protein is CASSFQGAGDTQYF.

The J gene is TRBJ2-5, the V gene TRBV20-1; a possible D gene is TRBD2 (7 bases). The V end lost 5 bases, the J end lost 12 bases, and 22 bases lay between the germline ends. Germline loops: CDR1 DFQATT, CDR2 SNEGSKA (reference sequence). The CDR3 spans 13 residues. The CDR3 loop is CSAPQLGGGAEYF. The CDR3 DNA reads TGCAGTGCTCCCCAATTAGGAGGGGGGGCCGAGTACTTC.

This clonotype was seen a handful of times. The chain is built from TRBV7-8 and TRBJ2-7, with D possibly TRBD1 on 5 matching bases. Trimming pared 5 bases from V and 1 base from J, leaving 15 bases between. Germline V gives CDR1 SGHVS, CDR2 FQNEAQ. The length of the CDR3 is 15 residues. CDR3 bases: TGTGCCAGCAGCGACAGCCCTGGGGTTTCCTACGAGCAGTACTTC. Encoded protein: CASSDSPGVSYEQYF.

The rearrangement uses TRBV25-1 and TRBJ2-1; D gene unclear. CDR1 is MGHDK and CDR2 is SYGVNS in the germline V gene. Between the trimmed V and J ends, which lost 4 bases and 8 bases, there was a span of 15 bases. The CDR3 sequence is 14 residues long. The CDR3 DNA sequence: TGTGCCAGCAGTGCTTCGGACCGGGTTTATGAGCAGTTCTTC. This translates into CASSASDRVYEQFF.

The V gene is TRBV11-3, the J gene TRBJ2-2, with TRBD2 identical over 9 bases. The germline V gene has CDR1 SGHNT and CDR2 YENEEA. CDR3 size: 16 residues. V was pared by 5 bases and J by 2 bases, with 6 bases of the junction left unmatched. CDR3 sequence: CASSPDSGGNTGELFF. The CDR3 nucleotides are TGTGCCAGCAGCCCCGATAGCGGGGGAAACACCGGGGAGCTGTTTTTT.

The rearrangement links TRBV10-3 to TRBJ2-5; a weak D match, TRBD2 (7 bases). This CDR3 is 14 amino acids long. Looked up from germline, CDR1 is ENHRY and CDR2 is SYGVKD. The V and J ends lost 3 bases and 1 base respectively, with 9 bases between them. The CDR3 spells CAISERGGQETQYF. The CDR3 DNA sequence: TGTGCCATCAGTGAAAGGGGGGGCCAAGAGACCCAGTACTTC.

The CDR3, as DNA: TGTGCCAGCAGGGACGACACAGGGACTGAAAAACTGTTTTTT. Its translation: CASRDDTGTEKLFF. This chain joins TRBV2 and TRBJ1-4; weak D call: TRBD1 (6 bases). Trimming pared 6 bases from V and 7 bases from J, leaving 15 bases between. Germline lookup yields CDR1 SNHLY and CDR2 FYNNEI. The CDR3 spans 14 residues.

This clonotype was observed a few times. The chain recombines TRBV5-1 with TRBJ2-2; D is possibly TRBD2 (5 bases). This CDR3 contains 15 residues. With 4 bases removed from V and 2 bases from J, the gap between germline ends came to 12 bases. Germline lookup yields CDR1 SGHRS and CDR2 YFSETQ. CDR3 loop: CASSKGDQNTGELFF. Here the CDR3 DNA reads TGCGCCAGCAGCAAGGGAGACCAAAACACCGGGGAGCTGTTTTTT.

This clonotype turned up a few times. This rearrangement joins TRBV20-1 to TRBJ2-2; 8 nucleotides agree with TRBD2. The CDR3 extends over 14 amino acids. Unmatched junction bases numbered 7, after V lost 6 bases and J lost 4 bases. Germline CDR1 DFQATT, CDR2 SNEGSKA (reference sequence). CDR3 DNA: TGCAGTGCGTATACGGGAGGGAGCACCGGGGAGCTGTTTTTT. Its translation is CSAYTGGSTGELFF.

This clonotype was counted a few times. CDR3 sequence: CASSPGLGTKGGELFF. The CDR3 DNA reads as TGCGCCAGCAGCCCAGGACTAGGGACGAAGGGCGGGGAGCTGTTTTTT. This rearrangement joins TRBV5-1 to TRBJ2-2; 7 bases agree with TRBD2. The trim removed 4 bases at V and 7 bases at J, leaving 13 bases unmatched. The germline V gene has CDR1 SGHRS and CDR2 YFSETQ. The CDR3 contains 16 residues.

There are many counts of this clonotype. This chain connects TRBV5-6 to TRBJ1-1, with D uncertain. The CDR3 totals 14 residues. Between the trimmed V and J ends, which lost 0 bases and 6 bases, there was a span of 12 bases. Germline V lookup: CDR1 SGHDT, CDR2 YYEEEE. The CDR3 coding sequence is TGTGCCAGCAGCTTGGGCAGTGTTAGGGCTGAAGCTTTCTTT. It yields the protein CASSLGSVRAEAFF.

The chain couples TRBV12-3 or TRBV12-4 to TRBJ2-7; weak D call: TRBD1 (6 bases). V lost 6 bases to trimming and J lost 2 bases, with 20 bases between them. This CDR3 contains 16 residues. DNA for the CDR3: TGTGCCAGCAGCGGGAACCGGGCAGGGACACCCTACGAGCAGTACTTC. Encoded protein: CASSGNRAGTPYEQYF.

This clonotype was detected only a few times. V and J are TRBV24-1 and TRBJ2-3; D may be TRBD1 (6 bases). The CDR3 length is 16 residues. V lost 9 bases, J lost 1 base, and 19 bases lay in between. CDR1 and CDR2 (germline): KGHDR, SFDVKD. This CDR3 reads CATASSGAGGTDTQYF. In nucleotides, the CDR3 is TGTGCCACCGCATCATCCGGAGCAGGGGGCACAGATACGCAGTATTTT.

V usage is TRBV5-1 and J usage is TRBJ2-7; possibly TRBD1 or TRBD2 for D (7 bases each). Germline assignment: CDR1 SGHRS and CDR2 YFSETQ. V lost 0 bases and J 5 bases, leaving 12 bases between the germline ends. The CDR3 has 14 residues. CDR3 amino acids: CASSLGQGGNEQYF. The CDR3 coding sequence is TGCGCCAGCAGCTTGGGACAGGGAGGGAACGAGCAGTACTTC.

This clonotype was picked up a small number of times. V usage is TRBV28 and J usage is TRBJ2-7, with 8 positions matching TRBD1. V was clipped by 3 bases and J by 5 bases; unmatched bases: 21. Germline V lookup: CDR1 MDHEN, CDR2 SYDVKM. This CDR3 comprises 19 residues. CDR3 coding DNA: TGTGCCAGCAGTTTCGGTCGGGCGGACAGGGCCCCTATTATCCACGAGCAGTACTTC. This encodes CASSFGRADRAPIIHEQYF.

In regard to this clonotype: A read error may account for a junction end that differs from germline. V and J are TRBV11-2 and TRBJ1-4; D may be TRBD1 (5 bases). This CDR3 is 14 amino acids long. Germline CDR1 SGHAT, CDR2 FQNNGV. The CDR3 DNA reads TGTGCCAGCAGCATAGAGGTTAGGGGTGAAAAACTGTTTTTT. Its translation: CASSIEVRGEKLFF.

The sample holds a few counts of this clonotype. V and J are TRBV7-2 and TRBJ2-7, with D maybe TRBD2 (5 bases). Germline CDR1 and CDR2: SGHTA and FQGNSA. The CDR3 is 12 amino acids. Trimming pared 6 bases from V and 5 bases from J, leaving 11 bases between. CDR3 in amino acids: CASSSAQNEQYF. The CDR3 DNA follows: TGTGCCAGCAGTAGCGCACAGAACGAGCAGTACTTC.

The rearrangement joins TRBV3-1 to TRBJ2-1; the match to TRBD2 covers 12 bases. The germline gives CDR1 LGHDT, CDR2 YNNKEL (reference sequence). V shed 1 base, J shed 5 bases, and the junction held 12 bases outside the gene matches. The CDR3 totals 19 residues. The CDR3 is CASSQVSMSWTSGDNEQFF. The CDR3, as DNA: TGTGCCAGCAGCCAAGTAAGCATGTCGTGGACTAGCGGGGACAATGAGCAGTTCTTC.

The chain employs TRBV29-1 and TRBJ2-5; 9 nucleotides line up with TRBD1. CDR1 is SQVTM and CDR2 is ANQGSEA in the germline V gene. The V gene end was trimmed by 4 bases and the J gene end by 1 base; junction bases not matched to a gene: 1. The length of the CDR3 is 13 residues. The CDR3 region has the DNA TGCAGCGTTGGGACAGGGGTCCAAGAGACCCAGTACTTC. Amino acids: CSVGTGVQETQYF.

CDR3 in DNA: TGTGCCACCCACCGCCGCAGGGCGAACACCGGGGAGCTGTTTTTT. It encodes CATHRRRANTGELFF. The chain uses TRBV11-2 and TRBJ2-2; a possible D gene is TRBD1 (5 bases). CDR1 is SGHAT and CDR2 is FQNNGV in the germline V gene. Trimming stripped 10 bases from V and 0 bases from J, with 15 bases between. The CDR3 extends over 15 amino acids.